This record covers a single T cell receptor (beta chain). Antigen unknown. Sequenced by immunoSEQ multiplex PCR; TCRdb stores in-frame clones only, minus some. Altogether roughly 32,000 clones are present, 89% being singletons, with the ten largest covering over 3%. The sample belongs to a study of chemoradiotherapy in HPV16-positive cancers. The study's findings and limits: Candidate HPV-specific clones and E7-related TCR motifs grew in tumor during treatment. Functional assays defining HPV-specific T cells used only a couple of HPV16-positive patients.

V was shortened by 6 bases and J by 5 bases, with 16 bases between the two germline ends. The CDR3 has 15 residues. From germline, CDR1 is KGHSH and CDR2 LQKENI. Repeated repertoire sampling spanned the course of chemoradiotherapy. This sequence originates from a human donor with HPV-associated anogenital cancer. Sequencing was performed on blood, taken from a patient who underwent chemoradiotherapy. The V gene is TRBV18, the J gene TRBJ1-4, with D perhaps matching TRBD1 (6 bases). As DNA, the CDR3 is TGTGCCAGCTCGCCGCGGACAGCAAGAAATGAAAAACTGTTTTTT. Protein: CASSPRTARNEKLFF.